Sequencing of this T cell receptor (beta chain) was carried out in a study of shared clonotypes between healthy human individuals. In the study overall: The donor group consisted of two women and three men, aged 18 to 49. CD4 naive and CD4 memory each took three plates per donor, while CD8 naive took two and CD8 memory one. Study-level results: Having only a few donors restricted how much genetic and exposure-history diversity was captured.

This CDR3 comprises 15 residues. With V trimmed by 6 bases and J by 3 bases, 6 bases remained unmatched. Germline V gene sequence: CDR1 ENHRY, CDR2 SYGVKD. Method: immunoSEQ multiplex PCR; TCRdb's copy keeps in-frame clones and lacks some. The sample lists approximately 2.1 million clones, approximately 93% occurring once. A single count supports this clone. Its antigen is not known. The rearrangement links TRBV10-3 to TRBJ1-3; 9 bases line up with TRBD1. What was sequenced was naive CD4+ T cells from PBMCs. Subset in this sample: CD45RA+ positively selected. The TCR was taken from a man aged 18 to 29 in good health. Some clones in this sample may be carry-over from other donors' samples. CDR3 region: CAISGDREFGNTIYF. The CDR3 DNA sequence: TGTGCCATCAGCGGGGACAGGGAGTTTGGAAACACCATATATTTT.